This note documents a single T cell receptor beta chain sequence. The data were taken from a study of blood T cell repertoires in COVID-19. Germline CDR1 and CDR2: PRHDT and FYEKMQ (reference sequence). The germline V and J ends were trimmed by 7 bases and 1 base, with 8 bases remaining between them. There are 14 residues in the CDR3. The assay was immunoSEQ multiplex PCR, and TCRdb's table has in-frame clones only and misses some. Seen here are hundreds of thousands of clones, more than 80% observed once, and the top ten hold approximately 1.4%. The sequence was collected from a woman aged 25 to 45 with active or convalescent COVID-19. Sequenced: peripheral blood. The chain links TRBV13 to TRBJ1-6; D is possibly TRBD1 (5 bases). The CDR3: CASTTASYNSPLHF. The CDR3 coding sequence is TGTGCCAGCACGACAGCTTCCTATAATTCACCCCTCCACTTT.